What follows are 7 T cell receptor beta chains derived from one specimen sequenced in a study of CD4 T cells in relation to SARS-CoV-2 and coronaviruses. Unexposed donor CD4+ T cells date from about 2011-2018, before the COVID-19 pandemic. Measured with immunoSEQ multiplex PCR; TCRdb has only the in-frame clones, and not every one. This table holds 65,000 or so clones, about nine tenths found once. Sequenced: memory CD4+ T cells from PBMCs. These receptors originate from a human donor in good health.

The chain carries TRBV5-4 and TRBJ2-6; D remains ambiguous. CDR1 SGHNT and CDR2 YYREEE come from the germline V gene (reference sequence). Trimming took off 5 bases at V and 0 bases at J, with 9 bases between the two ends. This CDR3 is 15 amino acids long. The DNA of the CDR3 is TGTGCCAGCAGTCTGAAGAACTCTGGGGCCAACGTCCTGACTTTC. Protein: CASSLKNSGANVLTF. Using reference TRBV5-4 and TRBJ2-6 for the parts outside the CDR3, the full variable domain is ETGVTQSPTHLIKTRGQQVTLRCSSQSGHNTVSWYQQALGQGPQFIFQYYREEENGRGNFPPRFSGLQFPNYSSELNVNALELDDSALYLCASSLKNSGANVLTFGAGSRLTVL.

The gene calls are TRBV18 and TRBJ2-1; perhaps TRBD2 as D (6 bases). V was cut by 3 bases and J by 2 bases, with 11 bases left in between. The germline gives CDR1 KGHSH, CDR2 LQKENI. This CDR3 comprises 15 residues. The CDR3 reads CASSPGGVPYNEQFF. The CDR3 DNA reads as TGTGCCAGCTCACCCGGGGGAGTGCCCTACAATGAGCAGTTCTTC.

CDR3 amino acids: CASNPAPSSNYGYTF. In DNA, the CDR3 is TGCGCCAGCAACCCTGCCCCCAGTTCTAACTATGGCTACACCTTC. V is TRBV5-1 and J is TRBJ1-2; D not certain. Trimming took off 6 bases at V and 0 bases at J, with 15 bases between the two ends. The V gene's germline CDR1 is SGHRS and CDR2 YFSETQ. The CDR3 covers 15 residues.

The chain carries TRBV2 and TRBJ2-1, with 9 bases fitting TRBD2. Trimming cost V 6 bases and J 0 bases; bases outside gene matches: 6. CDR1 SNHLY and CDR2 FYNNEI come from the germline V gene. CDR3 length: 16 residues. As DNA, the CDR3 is TGTGCCAGCAGGGGGAGCGGGGGGAGCTCCTACAATGAGCAGTTCTTC. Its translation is CASRGSGGSSYNEQFF.

In DNA form, the CDR3 reads TGTGCCAGTTCCCGGGACTATTACAATGAGCAGTTCTTC. Protein sequence: CASSRDYYNEQFF. The rearrangement uses TRBV19 and TRBJ2-1, with TRBD2 matching 7 bases. The CDR3 length is 13 residues. Germline lookup yields CDR1 LNHDA and CDR2 SQIVND (reference sequence). With V trimmed by 8 bases and J by 4 bases, 5 bases remained unmatched.

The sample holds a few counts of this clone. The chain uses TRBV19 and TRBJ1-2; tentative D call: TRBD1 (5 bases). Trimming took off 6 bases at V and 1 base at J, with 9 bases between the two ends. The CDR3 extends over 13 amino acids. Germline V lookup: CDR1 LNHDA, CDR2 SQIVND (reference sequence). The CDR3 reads CASSEGINYGYTF. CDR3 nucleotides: TGTGCCAGTAGCGAGGGGATTAACTATGGCTACACCTTC.

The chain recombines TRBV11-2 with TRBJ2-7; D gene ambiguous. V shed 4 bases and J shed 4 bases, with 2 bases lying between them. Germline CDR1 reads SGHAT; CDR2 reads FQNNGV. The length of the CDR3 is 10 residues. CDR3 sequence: CASSYYEQYF. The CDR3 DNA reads TGTGCCAGCAGCTATTACGAGCAGTACTTC.